In this sample, the clone carrying this T cell receptor (beta chain) turned up a few times. Its cognate antigen is unknown. The data are from a study of cytomegalovirus exposure and HLA in healthy donors. The CDR3 extends over 15 amino acids. Germline V gene sequence: CDR1 KGHSH, CDR2 LQKENI. The V gene end was trimmed by 3 bases and the J gene end by 3 bases; junction bases not matched to a gene: 7. The PCR made use of 60 Vbeta and 13 Jbeta primers. Only in-frame clones appear in the TCRdb table, and some are missing; sequencing was by immunoSEQ multiplex PCR. The table lists 150,000 to 200,000 clones, about 9% of them singletons. The study, taken as a whole, reports: It was only CMV serostatus that was available as immune exposure information. A later analysis reportedly found fewer N-insertions in an Asian-associated ancestry cluster than the roughly 670-donor mean.

The receptor was isolated from a woman in her 30s in good health and CMV-seropositive. Source material: PBMCs. This chain uses TRBV18 with TRBJ2-7, with 8 nucleotides matching TRBD2. The CDR3 protein is CASSPPSAGGYEQYF. In nucleotides, the CDR3 is TGTGCCAGCTCACCCCCTAGCGCGGGAGGCTACGAGCAGTACTTC.